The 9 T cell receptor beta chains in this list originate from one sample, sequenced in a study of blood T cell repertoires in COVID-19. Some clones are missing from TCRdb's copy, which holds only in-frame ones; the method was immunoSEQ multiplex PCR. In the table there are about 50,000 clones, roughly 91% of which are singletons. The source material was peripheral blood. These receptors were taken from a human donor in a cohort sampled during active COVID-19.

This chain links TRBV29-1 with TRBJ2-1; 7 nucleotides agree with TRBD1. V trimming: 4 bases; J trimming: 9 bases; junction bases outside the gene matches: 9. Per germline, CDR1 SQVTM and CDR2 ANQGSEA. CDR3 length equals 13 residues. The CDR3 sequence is CSVGLTGDSEQFF. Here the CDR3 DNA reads TGCAGCGTTGGCCTTACAGGGGATAGTGAGCAGTTCTTC.

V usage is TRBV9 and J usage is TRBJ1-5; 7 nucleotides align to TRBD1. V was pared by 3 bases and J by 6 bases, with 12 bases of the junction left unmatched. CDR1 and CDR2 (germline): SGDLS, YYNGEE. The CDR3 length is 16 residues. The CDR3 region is CASSEGPKQGFQPQHF. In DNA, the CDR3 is TGTGCCAGCAGCGAGGGACCAAAACAGGGGTTTCAGCCCCAGCATTTT. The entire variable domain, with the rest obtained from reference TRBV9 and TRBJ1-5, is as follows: DSGVTQTPKHLITATGQRVTLRCSPRSGDLSVYWYQQSLDQGLQFLIQYYNGEERAKGNILERFSAQQFPDLHSELNLSSLELGDSALYFCASSEGPKQGFQPQHFGDGTRLSIL.

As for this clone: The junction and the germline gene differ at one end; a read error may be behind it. The CDR3 bases are TGTGCCAGCTCGCCCGACAGAGCGAACGCTGAAGCTTTCTTT. Amino acids: CASSPDRANAEAFF. The V gene is TRBV18, the J gene TRBJ1-1, with D perhaps matching TRBD1 (5 bases). Germline CDR1 reads KGHSH; CDR2 reads LQKENI. This CDR3 is 14 amino acids long.

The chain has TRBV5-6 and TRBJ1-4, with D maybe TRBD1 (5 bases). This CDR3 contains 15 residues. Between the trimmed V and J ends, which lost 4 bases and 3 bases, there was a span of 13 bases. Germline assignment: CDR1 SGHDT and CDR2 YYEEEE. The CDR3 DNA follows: TGTGCCAGCAGCCCTGCAGGGAGGGCTAATGAAAAACTGTTTTTT. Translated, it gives CASSPAGRANEKLFF.

Here the CDR3 DNA reads TGTGCCAGCAGCTTACAGGGACAGGGGTACAATGAGCAGTTCTTC. This encodes CASSLQGQGYNEQFF. The chain uses TRBV11-2 and TRBJ2-1; 10 bases map to TRBD1. V shed 2 bases and J 4 bases; nucleotides not matched to a gene: 2. The length of the CDR3 is 15 residues. CDR1 and CDR2 from the germline V gene are SGHAT and FQNNGV.

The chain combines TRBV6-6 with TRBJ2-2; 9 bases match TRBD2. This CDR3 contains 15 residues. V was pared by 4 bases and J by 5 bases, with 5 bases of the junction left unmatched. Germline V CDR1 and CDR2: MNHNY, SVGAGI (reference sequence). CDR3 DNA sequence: TGTGCCAGCAGTTTCAGCGGGGGGAGGACCGGGGAGCTGTTTTTT. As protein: CASSFSGGRTGELFF.

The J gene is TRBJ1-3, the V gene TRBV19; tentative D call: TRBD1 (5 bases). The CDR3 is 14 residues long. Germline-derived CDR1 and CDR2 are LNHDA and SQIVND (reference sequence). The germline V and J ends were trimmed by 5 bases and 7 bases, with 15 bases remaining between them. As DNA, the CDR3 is TGTGCCAGTAGTGTTACAGGTCTGGGGAACACCATATATTTT. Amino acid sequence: CASSVTGLGNTIYF.

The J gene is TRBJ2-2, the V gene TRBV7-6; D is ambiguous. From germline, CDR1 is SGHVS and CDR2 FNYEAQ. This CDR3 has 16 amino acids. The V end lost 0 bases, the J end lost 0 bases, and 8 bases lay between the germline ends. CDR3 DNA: TGTGCCAGCAGCTTAGCGCACAGTGCGAACACCGGGGAGCTGTTTTTT. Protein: CASSLAHSANTGELFF.

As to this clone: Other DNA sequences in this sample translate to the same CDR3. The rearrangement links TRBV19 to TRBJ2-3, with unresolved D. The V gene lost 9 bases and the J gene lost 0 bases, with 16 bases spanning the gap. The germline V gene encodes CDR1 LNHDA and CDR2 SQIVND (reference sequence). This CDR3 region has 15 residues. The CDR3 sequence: CASSLAAASTDTQYF. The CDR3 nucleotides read TGTGCCAGCAGCCTGGCGGCAGCTAGCACAGATACGCAGTATTTT.